This T cell receptor beta chain was sequenced during a study of T-cell reconstitution after alpha-beta-depleted transplantation in children. Study-wide results and caveats: At around two months after transplant, the alpha-beta T cells were reportedly derived from several hundred expanded clones that came from non-depleted graft cells. Several patients had high TCRbeta diversity at day 60; it came from surviving recipient T cells and thymic progenitors. By one year post-transplant, T-cell counts and diversity largely arose from T cells that were newly produced.

TCRbeta library preparation incorporated unique molecular identifiers. One entry per CDR3 protein results from TCRdb running MiXCR on the PCR reads. The repertoire has around 100,000 distinct CDR3 sequences, 9% to 12% of them found once; the top ten carry 30% to 35%. Trimming cost V 0 bases and J 6 bases, with 6 bases left between them. CDR3 length: 13 amino acids. Germline assignment: CDR1 SGDLS and CDR2 YYNGEE. Comments on this clonotype: Its specificity is not known.

The sequencing used PBMCs, collected before TCRalphabeta/CD19-depleted stem cell transplant. The chain recombines TRBV9 with TRBJ2-2; no clear D gene. This TCR was recovered from a boy aged 2-9 years with acute lymphoblastic leukemia, due to receive a stem cell transplant. The CDR3 DNA reads as TGTGCCAGCAGCGTAGTGGGGTCCGGGGAGCTGTTTTTT. Its protein is CASSVVGSGELFF.